The sequence of this T cell receptor (beta chain) was determined in a study of long-term antiretroviral therapy in people with HIV. At survey level, the immunoSEQ assay was run in its v3.0 version. For every sample, sequencing targeted roughly 40,000-55,000 T-cell genomes. Repertoires were generated with immunoSEQ multiplex PCR, while TCRdb's copy carries only in-frame clones and drops some. The repertoire holds 30,000 or so clones, with over 90% as singletons. CDR3 length: 12 amino acids. The V end lost 0 bases, the J end lost 6 bases, and 0 bases lay between the germline ends. Germline V gives CDR1 MNHNS, CDR2 SASEGT. This clone has only one observation.

This TCR was sampled from a man aged 35-49 years with HIV. The gene calls are TRBV6-1 and TRBJ1-6; D not resolved. The material was unsorted PBMCs, obtained 6.2 years after starting antiretroviral therapy. CDR3 sequence reads: CASSEANSPLHF. CDR3 bases: TGTGCCAGCAGTGAAGCTAATTCACCCCTCCACTTT.